Listed here are 26 T cell receptor beta chains from one sample, sequenced in a study of T cell changes during pregnancy in multiple sclerosis. The assay was immunoSEQ multiplex PCR, and TCRdb's table has in-frame clones only and misses some. The sample lists some 100,000 clones, more than 80% occurring once. This specimen consisted of peripheral blood, obtained in the second trimester of pregnancy. These receptors were collected from a female donor with multiple sclerosis, enrolled in a pregnancy study.

The chain combines TRBV5-4 with TRBJ1-3; 9 bases agree with TRBD1. The CDR3 runs to 17 residues. Per germline, CDR1 SGHNT and CDR2 YYREEE (reference sequence). Losses at the gene ends were 0 bases for V and 0 bases for J; bases not matched to a gene: 4. In nucleotides, the CDR3 is TGTGCCAGCAGCTTGGGAATGGACAGGGGCTCTGGAAACACCATATATTTT. It translates to CASSLGMDRGSGNTIYF. Variable domain in full (rest from reference TRBV5-4 and TRBJ1-3): ETGVTQSPTHLIKTRGQQVTLRCSSQSGHNTVSWYQQALGQGPQFIFQYYREEENGRGNFPPRFSGLQFPNYSSELNVNALELDDSALYLCASSLGMDRGSGNTIYFGEGSWLTVV.

The V call is TRBV15, the J call TRBJ1-2; 9 nucleotides line up with TRBD1. The V gene end was trimmed by 5 bases and the J gene end by 6 bases; junction bases not matched to a gene: 13. The germline CDR1 and CDR2 sequences are LNHNV and YYDKDF (reference sequence). The CDR3 length is 16 residues. CDR3 nucleotide sequence: TGTGCCACCAGCTCAGGACAGGGGTGGGAAGGCAATGGCTACACCTTC. Its protein is CATSSGQGWEGNGYTF.

The J gene is TRBJ2-5, the V gene TRBV28, with 8 bases lining up with TRBD2. Germline V gives CDR1 MDHEN, CDR2 SYDVKM. The V gene end was trimmed by 6 bases and the J gene end by 4 bases; junction bases not matched to a gene: 13. The CDR3 covers 16 residues. CDR3 residues: CASSSRTSWFGETQYF. The CDR3, as DNA: TGTGCCAGCAGCTCAAGGACTAGCTGGTTTGGAGAGACCCAGTACTTC.

V usage is TRBV7-8 and J usage is TRBJ2-7; possible D gene TRBD2, 7 bases. The germline gives CDR1 SGHVS, CDR2 FQNEAQ. The CDR3 has 16 residues. With 1 base removed from V and 2 bases from J, the gap between germline ends came to 15 bases. In nucleotides, the CDR3 is TGTGCCAGCAGCTTAGGGGGGGGCCAGGCGGCCTACGAGCAGTACTTC. This translates into CASSLGGGQAAYEQYF.

The genes are TRBV5-6 and TRBJ2-5; D remains ambiguous. V dropped 3 bases and J dropped 4 bases, with 16 bases sitting between them. The CDR3 covers 15 residues. Germline CDR1 SGHDT, CDR2 YYEEEE. CDR3 sequence (DNA): TGTGCCAGCAGCTCTCCGGGTCCCCCCGGAGAGACCCAGTACTTC. Residues: CASSSPGPPGETQYF. The whole variable domain, filled in from reference TRBV5-6 and TRBJ2-5, reads DAGVTQSPTHLIKTRGQQVTLRCSPKSGHDTVSWYQQALGQGPQFIFQYYEEEERQRGNFPDRFSGHQFPNYSSELNVNALLLGDSALYLCASSSPGPPGETQYFGPGTRLLVL.

The sample holds one count of this clone. The chain couples TRBV19 to TRBJ1-4; D might be TRBD1 (5 bases). Trimming removed 8 bases at V and 6 bases at J, with 13 bases between. From germline, CDR1 is LNHDA and CDR2 SQIVND (reference sequence). This CDR3 region has 13 residues. CDR3 region: CASSQVPDEKLFF. In nucleotides, the CDR3 is TGTGCCAGTTCACAGGTGCCGGATGAAAAACTGTTTTTT.

The chain couples TRBV7-6 to TRBJ2-3; a weak D match, TRBD1 (6 bases). V lost 5 bases and J 6 bases, leaving 21 bases between the germline ends. Per germline, CDR1 SGHVS and CDR2 FNYEAQ. The CDR3 contains 16 residues. The CDR3 region has the DNA TGTGCCAGCAGCCCTACCACAGGGCCCCGATTTGATACGCAGTATTTT. Translation: CASSPTTGPRFDTQYF.

This sequence joins TRBV6-1 and TRBJ2-7; 7 nucleotides agree with TRBD1. CDR1 is MNHNS, CDR2 SASEGT, per germline. The J segment lost 0 bases and the V segment lost 4 bases, leaving 6 bases of the junction unmatched. This CDR3 has 15 amino acids. The CDR3 DNA reads TGTGCCAGCAGTGCACCGGGACAGAGCTCCTACGAGCAGTACTTC. Translated, it gives CASSAPGQSSYEQYF.

Only one count was recorded for this clone. The chain couples TRBV6-1 to TRBJ2-1; D is perhaps TRBD2 (7 bases). The germline CDR1 and CDR2 sequences are MNHNS and SASEGT. The V end lost 10 bases, the J end lost 5 bases, and 21 bases lay between the germline ends. CDR3 length equals 15 residues. The CDR3: CATGLGGGENNEQFF. In nucleotides, the CDR3 is TGTGCCACCGGGCTTGGAGGGGGGGAAAACAATGAGCAGTTCTTC.

The chain carries TRBV5-1 and TRBJ2-2; the D gene is possibly TRBD2 (6 bases). The CDR3 has 16 residues. Trimming stripped 3 bases from V and 1 base from J, with 13 bases between. CDR1 and CDR2 from the germline V gene are SGHRS and YFSETQ. The CDR3 DNA reads TGCGCCAGCAGCTCTCTCGGGGGACTGAACACCGGGGAGCTGTTTTTT. This sequence encodes CASSSLGGLNTGELFF.

The V call is TRBV11-3, the J call TRBJ1-5, with a possible D match to TRBD1 (6 bases). CDR3 length: 16 residues. Germline-derived CDR1 and CDR2 are SGHNT and YENEEA. Trimming pared 5 bases from V and 2 bases from J, leaving 16 bases between. The CDR3 here is CASSIQGYVGNQPQHF. As DNA, the CDR3 is TGTGCCAGCAGCATACAGGGTTACGTGGGCAATCAGCCCCAGCATTTT.

The rearrangement joins TRBV10-2 to TRBJ2-1, with D tentatively TRBD1 (5 bases). The CDR3 consists of 13 residues. V was cut by 8 bases and J by 9 bases, with 17 bases left in between. Germline V CDR1 and CDR2: WSHSY, SAAADI. This CDR3 is CASQTPQGFEQFF. In nucleotides, the CDR3 is TGCGCCAGCCAAACACCCCAGGGTTTTGAGCAGTTCTTC.

V is TRBV7-9 and J is TRBJ2-3; 8 nucleotides match TRBD1. J was trimmed by 3 bases and V by 4 bases; bases with no gene match: 6. CDR3 length equals 15 residues. Per the germline V gene, CDR1 is SEHNR and CDR2 is FQNEAQ (reference sequence). In nucleotides, the CDR3 is TGTGCCAGCAGCTCAACAGGGGGGAAGACAGATACGCAGTATTTT. Its protein product is CASSSTGGKTDTQYF. The variable domain in full, with the rest retrieved from reference TRBV7-9 and TRBJ2-3, is DTGVSQNPRHKITKRGQNVTFRCDPISEHNRLYWYRQTLGQGPEFLTYFQNEAQLEKSRLLSDRFSAERPKGSFSTLEIQRTEQGDSAMYLCASSSTGGKTDTQYFGPGTRLTVL.

The table lists this clone with a count of one. V gene TRBV28 combines with J gene TRBJ1-5; weak D call: TRBD1 (6 bases). Germline values: CDR1 MDHEN, CDR2 SYDVKM. V was shortened by 10 bases and J by 7 bases, with 20 bases between the two germline ends. The CDR3 contains 14 residues. The CDR3 loop is CAIAAGVTWQPQHF. CDR3 bases: TGTGCCATAGCAGCAGGGGTAACGTGGCAGCCCCAGCATTTT.

The V gene is TRBV2, the J gene TRBJ2-7; TRBD1 matches 8 bases. Germline CDR1 SNHLY, CDR2 FYNNEI. CDR3 length equals 14 residues. V dropped 4 bases and J dropped 5; count of bases not matched to a gene: 7. This chain's CDR3 is CASSVVDRGHEQYF. CDR3 DNA sequence: TGTGCCAGCAGTGTGGTCGACAGGGGCCACGAGCAGTACTTC.

This clone was seen once. CDR3 nucleotides: TGCGCCAGCAGCTTGCGGCCGGGGACCTACAATGAGCAGTTCTTC. Translating gives CASSLRPGTYNEQFF. J is TRBJ2-1 and V is TRBV5-1; weak D call: TRBD2 (5 bases). V lost 1 base, J lost 2 bases, and 10 bases lay in between. In germline, CDR1 is SGHRS, CDR2 YFSETQ. This CDR3 spans 15 amino acids.

The chain recombines TRBV9 with TRBJ2-7; 10 positions match TRBD2. The CDR3 is 13 residues long. After removal of 3 bases from V and 3 bases from J, the junction contained 0 bases not matched to a gene. Germline V gene sequence: CDR1 SGDLS, CDR2 YYNGEE. The CDR3 reads CASSEREGYEQYF. For the CDR3, the DNA is TGTGCCAGCAGCGAGCGGGAGGGCTACGAGCAGTACTTC.

The chain links TRBV30 to TRBJ2-5, with D uncertain. Looked up from germline, CDR1 is GTSNPN and CDR2 is SVGIG (reference sequence). The CDR3 contains 12 residues. V was pared by 0 bases and J by 2 bases, with 4 bases between. CDR3 sequence (DNA): TGTGCCTGGAGTGTCAGTCAAGAGACCCAGTACTTC. Translating it yields CAWSVSQETQYF.

This chain joins TRBV5-1 and TRBJ2-6; 7 bases are shared with TRBD1. The trim removed 6 bases at V and 2 bases at J, leaving 11 bases unmatched. Germline V CDR1 and CDR2: SGHRS, YFSETQ. The CDR3 runs to 17 residues. This CDR3 reads CASTWTGIRTGANVLTF. Here the CDR3 DNA reads TGCGCCAGCACCTGGACAGGAATCCGTACTGGGGCCAACGTCCTGACTTTC.

The chain recombines TRBV30 with TRBJ1-1; D gene ambiguous. The CDR3 has 13 amino acids. Trimming shortened V by 0 bases and J by 4 bases, and 9 bases separated the two germline ends. The germline V gene has CDR1 GTSNPN and CDR2 SVGIG (reference sequence). CDR3 bases: TGTGCCTGGAGTGTTCAGTTGGTCACTGAAGCTTTCTTT. It yields the protein CAWSVQLVTEAFF. The full variable domain, its missing parts supplied by reference TRBV30 and TRBJ1-1, is SQTIHQWPATLVQPVGSPLSLECTVEGTSNPNLYWYRQAAGRGLQLLFYSVGIGQISSEVPQNLSASRPQDRQFILSSKKLLLSDSGFYLCAWSVQLVTEAFFGQGTRLTVV.

The rearrangement uses TRBV11-2 and TRBJ1-1; D perhaps matches TRBD1 (6 bases). The CDR3 has 15 amino acids. The germline CDR1 and CDR2 sequences are SGHAT and FQNNGV. Trimming took off 5 bases at V and 6 bases at J, with 19 bases between the two ends. The CDR3 DNA reads as TGTGCCAGCAGCCCCACTGGGACCGAGGGGGCTGAAGCTTTCTTT. Translating gives CASSPTGTEGAEAFF. Using reference TRBV11-2 and TRBJ1-1 for the parts outside the CDR3, the full variable domain is EAGVAQSPRYKIIEKRQSVAFWCNPISGHATLYWYQQILGQGPKLLIQFQNNGVVDDSQLPKDRFSAERLKGVDSTLKIQPAKLEDSAVYLCASSPTGTEGAEAFFGQGTRLTVV.

The chain's CDR3 is CASSVAGGWNEQFF. The CDR3 coding sequence is TGTGCCAGCAGCGTAGCGGGGGGCTGGAATGAGCAGTTCTTC. The chain has TRBV9 and TRBJ2-1; D is possibly TRBD2 (7 bases). The CDR3 has 14 residues. Looked up from germline, CDR1 is SGDLS and CDR2 is YYNGEE. V lost 0 bases and J lost 7, with 11 bases in between.

The genes are TRBV30 and TRBJ2-1, with TRBD2 matching over 7 bases. Germline trimming cut 2 bases from V and 9 bases from J; bases unmatched to any gene: 1. CDR1 and CDR2 from the germline V gene are GTSNPN and SVGIG (reference sequence). The CDR3 contains 11 residues. The CDR3 here is CAWSTGGEQFF. CDR3 nucleotides: TGTGCCTGGAGTACGGGGGGTGAGCAGTTCTTC.

The genes are TRBV6-1 and TRBJ2-3; 13 nucleotides line up with TRBD2. The germline CDR1 and CDR2 sequences are MNHNS and SASEGT. The CDR3 runs 16 residues. The ends lost 4 bases at V and 0 bases at J; junction bases unmatched: 1. The CDR3 loop reads CASSGTSGGSTDTQYF. The CDR3 DNA reads TGTGCCAGCAGTGGGACTAGCGGGGGTAGCACAGATACGCAGTATTTT.

The chain links TRBV7-3 to TRBJ2-1; D is possibly TRBD1 (5 bases). V was shortened by 2 bases and J by 4 bases, with 9 bases between the two germline ends. This CDR3 is 14 amino acids long. Germline CDR1 and CDR2: SGHTA and FQGTGA. This chain's CDR3 is CASSLHSGYNEQFF. The CDR3 nucleotides read TGTGCCAGCAGCTTACACTCAGGGTACAATGAGCAGTTCTTC.

This clone was observed a single time. The chain combines TRBV28 with TRBJ2-7, with 7 bases aligning to TRBD1. This CDR3 comprises 15 residues. From germline, CDR1 is MDHEN and CDR2 SYDVKM. V gave up 6 bases and J gave up 3 bases; unmatched junction bases: 11. The CDR3 DNA is TGTGCCAGCAGCATCCGACAGGGAAGGCTCTACGAGCAGTACTTC. This sequence encodes CASSIRQGRLYEQYF.